This passage covers 30 T cell receptor beta chains from one sample sequenced in a study of cytotoxic CD8 clonotypes in ibrutinib-treated CLL. Data came from immunoSEQ multiplex PCR; TCRdb stores just in-frame clones and leaves some out. The sample has 200,000 to 250,000 clones, about 75% seen once. Source: PBMCs, taken after 12 months of ibrutinib treatment. The receptors originated from a human donor with chronic lymphocytic leukemia.

J is TRBJ1-1 and V is TRBV6-1, with 7 bases identical to TRBD1. The CDR3 length is 14 residues. Germline trimming cut 9 bases from V and 4 bases from J; bases unmatched to any gene: 11. In germline, CDR1 is MNHNS, CDR2 SASEGT. The DNA of the CDR3 is TGTGCCAGTGGGGCGACGACAGGGAGCACTGAAGCTTTCTTT. Amino acid sequence: CASGATTGSTEAFF.

The chain has TRBV30 and TRBJ1-5, with TRBD1 matching over 7 bases. V gave up 4 bases and J gave up 0 bases; unmatched junction bases: 6. The CDR3 sequence is 15 residues long. Germline CDR1 reads GTSNPN; CDR2 reads SVGIG (reference sequence). CDR3 nucleotides: TGTGCCTGGACCGGGACAGAGTATAGCAATCAGCCCCAGCATTTT. It encodes CAWTGTEYSNQPQHF.

This clone appeared a few times. The CDR3 loop reads CAISEAGRAEAFF. The CDR3 region has the DNA TGTGCCATCAGTGAGGCTGGGAGGGCTGAAGCTTTCTTT. The J gene is TRBJ1-1, the V gene TRBV10-3; D gene uncertain. Germline lookup yields CDR1 ENHRY and CDR2 SYGVKD. V lost 2 bases, J lost 6 bases, and 10 bases lay in between. The CDR3 spans 13 residues.

This clone was counted only a few times. The gene calls are TRBV5-8 and TRBJ1-1; 9 bases are a match to TRBD1. Per the germline V gene, CDR1 is SGHTS and CDR2 is YDEGEE. J gave up 5 bases and V 4 bases, and 6 bases lay outside the gene matches. The CDR3 is made up of 14 amino acids. CDR3 sequence (DNA): TGTGCCAGCAGCCTGGACAGGGGCGGGACTGAAGCTTTCTTT. Its protein is CASSLDRGGTEAFF. The full variable domain, with the rest looked up from reference TRBV5-8 and TRBJ1-1, is EAGVTQSPTHLIKTRGQQATLRCSPISGHTSVYWYQQALGLGLQFLLWYDEGEERNRGNFPPRFSGRQFPNYSSELNVNALELEDSALYLCASSLDRGGTEAFFGQGTRLTVV.

This clone was counted between two and nine times. The chain uses TRBV6-1 and TRBJ1-1; D perhaps matches TRBD1 (5 bases). Trimming removed 4 bases at V and 0 bases at J, with 9 bases between. The germline V gene has CDR1 MNHNS and CDR2 SASEGT. The CDR3 extends over 14 amino acids. DNA of the CDR3: TGTGCCAGCAGTGGAAGGGGTATGAACACTGAAGCTTTCTTT. The encoded protein is CASSGRGMNTEAFF.

The chain is built from TRBV2 and TRBJ1-5; D may be TRBD1 (5 bases). This CDR3 is built from 14 residues. Trimming cost V 4 bases and J 5 bases, with 12 bases left between them. CDR1 and CDR2 (germline): SNHLY, FYNNEI. The CDR3 reads CASSVKQEYQPQHF. CDR3 DNA: TGTGCCAGCAGTGTTAAACAGGAATATCAGCCCCAGCATTTT.

This clone was picked up a small number of times. J is TRBJ2-1 and V is TRBV4-2, with 7 positions matching TRBD2. Germline V gene data show CDR1 as LGHNA and CDR2 as YNFKEQ. The CDR3 length is 14 residues. V trimming: 4 bases; J trimming: 7 bases; junction bases outside the gene matches: 7. The CDR3 DNA sequence: TGTGCCAGCAGCCTCGGACTAGAATCTAATGAGCAGTTCTTC. The encoded protein is CASSLGLESNEQFF.

The chain uses TRBV5-1 and TRBJ1-2, with D uncertain. CDR3 length: 15 residues. The V and J ends lost 4 bases and 1 base respectively, with 14 bases between them. Per the germline V gene, CDR1 is SGHRS and CDR2 is YFSETQ. This CDR3 reads CASSPRAGLNYGYTF. Written as DNA, the CDR3 is TGCGCCAGCAGCCCGAGAGCAGGACTTAACTATGGCTACACCTTC.

The chain uses TRBV9 and TRBJ2-1, with D unresolved. This CDR3 comprises 13 residues. CDR1 SGDLS and CDR2 YYNGEE come from the germline V gene. V lost 0 bases and J lost 10, with 11 bases in between. The chain's CDR3 is CASSVAVGYEQFF. CDR3 sequence (DNA): TGTGCCAGCAGCGTAGCGGTGGGTTACGAGCAGTTCTTC.

The chain employs TRBV4-1 and TRBJ2-5; possibly TRBD1 for D (5 bases). Germline loops: CDR1 MGHRA, CDR2 YSYEKL. There are 15 residues in the CDR3. Trimming removed 0 bases at V and 2 bases at J, with 10 bases between. CDR3 sequence: CASSQDRQLQETQYF. CDR3 DNA sequence: TGCGCCAGCAGCCAAGATCGACAGCTACAAGAGACCCAGTACTTC.

This clone was picked up a small number of times. The rearrangement joins TRBV25-1 to TRBJ2-1, with 11 bases identical to TRBD2. CDR1 MGHDK and CDR2 SYGVNS come from the germline V gene. The CDR3 is 16 amino acids. With 8 bases clipped from V and 6 bases from J, the junction kept 12 bases outside the gene matches. The CDR3 nucleotides read TGTGCCAGCGCAACCCCGACTAGCGGGACGGGCAATGAGCAGTTCTTC. This codes for CASATPTSGTGNEQFF.

V usage is TRBV2 and J usage is TRBJ2-7; D is ambiguous. This CDR3 has 11 amino acids. V lost 8 bases to trimming and J lost 2 bases, with 7 bases between them. CDR1 SNHLY and CDR2 FYNNEI come from the germline V gene. The CDR3 region has the DNA TGTGCCAGCTTAAAGACCTACGAGCAGTACTTC. Translating it yields CASLKTYEQYF.

This clone was picked up a small number of times. This chain connects TRBV18 to TRBJ2-7, with D possibly being TRBD1 or TRBD2 (7 bases each). There are 13 residues in the CDR3. V was shortened by 5 bases and J by 3 bases, with 11 bases between the two germline ends. CDR1 and CDR2 (germline): KGHSH, LQKENI. The CDR3 protein is CASSARGGYEQYF. The CDR3 DNA reads as TGTGCCAGCTCAGCCAGGGGGGGCTACGAGCAGTACTTC. Looking up the rest from reference TRBV18 and TRBJ2-7 gives the full variable domain: NAGVMQNPRHLVRRRGQEARLRCSPMKGHSHVYWYRQLPEEGLKFMVYLQKENIIDESGMPKERFSAEFPKEGPSILRIQQVVRGDSAAYFCASSARGGYEQYFGPGTRLTVT.

This clone came up many times. The V and J genes are TRBV5-6 and TRBJ2-1; D not certain. V lost 3 bases and J lost 5, with 9 bases in between. From germline, CDR1 is SGHDT and CDR2 YYEEEE. The length of the CDR3 is 13 residues. CDR3 in amino acids: CASSYGLHNEQFF. The CDR3 DNA reads as TGTGCCAGCAGCTACGGGCTACACAATGAGCAGTTCTTC.

This clone was counted between two and nine times. The chain employs TRBV9 and TRBJ1-5, with D possibly being TRBD1 (5 bases). V was trimmed by 2 bases and J by 2 bases, leaving 20 bases between them. The CDR3 runs to 18 residues. The V gene's germline CDR1 is SGDLS and CDR2 YYNGEE. CDR3 protein: CASSVRDGRLGGNQPQHF. DNA of the CDR3: TGTGCCAGCAGCGTTAGGGACGGCCGATTGGGCGGCAATCAGCCCCAGCATTTT.

This clone was recorded once. The rearrangement joins TRBV30 to TRBJ2-5, with no clear D. This CDR3 has 12 residues. The V gene lost 4 bases and the J gene lost 4 bases, with 10 bases spanning the gap. Germline V lookup: CDR1 GTSNPN, CDR2 SVGIG (reference sequence). The CDR3 loop reads CAWTPVGETQYF. The CDR3 nucleotides read TGTGCCTGGACCCCTGTGGGAGAGACCCAGTACTTC.

The chain couples TRBV5-1 to TRBJ1-2; D is ambiguous. Germline CDR1 reads SGHRS; CDR2 reads YFSETQ. The V end lost 3 bases, the J end lost 4 bases, and 13 bases lay between the germline ends. The CDR3 extends over 14 amino acids. This CDR3 is CASSYGVGSYGYTF. The CDR3 DNA reads as TGCGCCAGCAGCTACGGGGTTGGAAGCTATGGCTACACCTTC.

V gene TRBV9 combines with J gene TRBJ2-2; TRBD2 is a possible D gene (5 bases). Trimming removed 4 bases at V and 3 bases at J, with 13 bases between. CDR3 length equals 15 residues. Germline V gene lookup returns CDR1 SGDLS and CDR2 YYNGEE. Written as DNA, the CDR3 is TGTGCCAGCAGCCCCCGAGGGAGTCACACCGGGGAGCTGTTTTTT. This gives the protein CASSPRGSHTGELFF.

There are a few counts of this clone. V is TRBV30 and J is TRBJ1-1; possibly TRBD1 for D (6 bases). The germline V gene encodes CDR1 GTSNPN and CDR2 SVGIG (reference sequence). This CDR3 comprises 11 residues. Trimming removed 5 bases at V and 3 bases at J, with 7 bases between. CDR3 region: CAWQGHTEAFF. The CDR3 coding sequence is TGTGCCTGGCAGGGGCACACTGAAGCTTTCTTT. Supplemented by reference TRBV30 and TRBJ1-1, the full variable domain reads SQTIHQWPATLVQPVGSPLSLECTVEGTSNPNLYWYRQAAGRGLQLLFYSVGIGQISSEVPQNLSASRPQDRQFILSSKKLLLSDSGFYLCAWQGHTEAFFGQGTRLTVV.

This chain links TRBV9 with TRBJ2-7, with D unresolved. CDR1 SGDLS and CDR2 YYNGEE come from the germline V gene. CDR3 size: 16 residues. Between the trimmed V and J ends, which lost 0 bases and 2 bases, there was a span of 15 bases. The DNA of the CDR3 is TGTGCCAGCAGCGTAGCTACCACGGCAGCTACCTACGAGCAGTACTTC. It codes for CASSVATTAATYEQYF.

V gene TRBV6-5 combines with J gene TRBJ1-4; possible D gene TRBD1, 6 bases. This CDR3 is built from 15 residues. CDR1 is MNHEY and CDR2 is SVGAGI in the germline V gene. V lost 2 bases to trimming and J lost 8 bases, with 15 bases between them. The CDR3 here is CASSYLDRSREKLFF. In DNA form, the CDR3 reads TGTGCCAGCAGTTACCTTGACAGGTCTCGGGAAAAACTGTTTTTT.

The chain has TRBV9 and TRBJ2-3; 8 bases agree with TRBD2. The V gene end was trimmed by 4 bases and the J gene end by 4 bases; junction bases not matched to a gene: 8. Germline V gives CDR1 SGDLS, CDR2 YYNGEE. There are 15 residues in the CDR3. CDR3 bases: TGTGCCAGCAGCACGAGCGGGAGCTACTCAGATACGCAGTATTTT. The encoded protein is CASSTSGSYSDTQYF.

Written as DNA, the CDR3 is TGTGCCAGCAGCCAGAGGACAGGGGCCTACGAGCAGTACTTC. This encodes CASSQRTGAYEQYF. The genes are TRBV6-1 and TRBJ2-7, with 9 positions matching TRBD1. CDR3 size: 14 residues. Germline CDR1 reads MNHNS; CDR2 reads SASEGT. V dropped 6 bases and J dropped 2; count of bases not matched to a gene: 5.

V and J are TRBV6-5 and TRBJ1-1; maybe TRBD1 (6 bases). The V gene lost 2 bases and the J gene lost 8 bases, with 6 bases spanning the gap. The CDR3 extends over 11 amino acids. Germline V lookup: CDR1 MNHEY, CDR2 SVGAGI. CDR3 bases: TGTGCCAGCAGTTACGGACAGGAAGCTTTCTTT. It translates to CASSYGQEAFF.

The rearrangement uses TRBV6-5 and TRBJ2-5; the D gene is possibly TRBD2 (5 bases). Trimming stripped 0 bases from V and 7 bases from J, with 15 bases between. The V gene's germline CDR1 is MNHEY and CDR2 SVGAGI. The CDR3 is 15 amino acids. The CDR3 protein is CASSYSSGGEGTQYF. The CDR3 DNA sequence: TGTGCCAGCAGTTACTCGTCCGGAGGAGAGGGGACCCAGTACTTC.

The gene calls are TRBV7-8 and TRBJ1-5; the D gene is possibly TRBD1 (5 bases). Germline V gives CDR1 SGHVS, CDR2 FQNEAQ. Trimming pared 3 bases from V and 2 bases from J, leaving 11 bases between. The CDR3 has 15 amino acids. This chain's CDR3 is CASSFRGGGNQPQHF. CDR3 in DNA: TGTGCCAGCAGCTTCCGGGGGGGTGGCAATCAGCCCCAGCATTTT.

This clone was found a few times. The gene calls are TRBV20-1 and TRBJ2-7, with a tentative D call TRBD2 (5 bases). CDR1 is DFQATT and CDR2 is SNEGSKA in the germline V gene (reference sequence). The CDR3 spans 11 residues. The CDR3: CSAGGRYEQYF. CDR3 bases: TGCAGCGCTGGCGGGCGCTACGAGCAGTACTTC.

The rearrangement links TRBV19 to TRBJ1-2; D perhaps matches TRBD1 (6 bases). This CDR3 has 15 amino acids. Trimming pared 3 bases from V and 2 bases from J, leaving 13 bases between. The germline V gene has CDR1 LNHDA and CDR2 SQIVND (reference sequence). The CDR3 DNA sequence: TGTGCCAGTAGTATTTATTTTGGGGGCAACTATGGCTACACCTTC. The encoded protein is CASSIYFGGNYGYTF. Looking up the rest from reference TRBV19 and TRBJ1-2 gives the full variable domain: DGGITQSPKYLFRKEGQNVTLSCEQNLNHDAMYWYRQDPGQGLRLIYYSQIVNDFQKGDIAEGYSVSREKKESFPLTVTSAQKNPTAFYLCASSIYFGGNYGYTFGSGTRLTVV.

The chain employs TRBV9 and TRBJ1-6; D is unclear. V was clipped by 1 base and J by 7 bases, with 9 bases between them. CDR1 and CDR2 from the germline V gene are SGDLS and YYNGEE. The CDR3 has 14 residues. CDR3 in DNA: TGTGCCAGCAGCGTACGAGGGAGCAATTCACCCCTCCACTTT. It is translated as CASSVRGSNSPLHF.

The CDR3 region has the DNA TGCGCCAGCAGCCGAACGGCCGGGCGCAGCAATCAGCCCCAGCATTTT. Its translation: CASSRTAGRSNQPQHF. J is TRBJ1-5 and V is TRBV4-3; D ambiguous. V dropped 4 bases and J dropped 1 base, with 14 bases sitting between them. Germline loops: CDR1 LGHNA, CDR2 YSLEER. The CDR3 consists of 16 residues.